Presented here are 21 T cell receptor beta chains from one specimen sequenced in a study of blood T cell repertoires in COVID-19. Measured with immunoSEQ multiplex PCR; TCRdb has only the in-frame clones, and not every one. This sample has hundreds of thousands of clones, with 87% found just once. Sequences were obtained from peripheral blood. These receptors all come from a man aged 18-30 years with active or convalescent COVID-19.

Note on this clone: Being one base from a much bigger clone, this may be a read error. Other DNA sequences within the sample encode an identical CDR3. V and J are TRBV5-1 and TRBJ2-7; possible D gene TRBD1, 6 bases. The CDR3 sequence is 12 residues long. Trimming cost V 3 bases and J 3 bases, with 7 bases left between them. Germline-derived CDR1 and CDR2 are SGHRS and YFSETQ. Written as DNA, the CDR3 is TGCGCCAGCAGCTCGGACAGCTACGAGCAGTACTTC. Encoded protein: CASSSDSYEQYF.

The V and J genes are TRBV27 and TRBJ2-1; 8 bases agree with TRBD1. Germline V gene sequence: CDR1 MNHEY, CDR2 SMNVEV (reference sequence). Trimming at V came to 1 base and at J to 9 bases, leaving 8 bases not matched to a gene. The CDR3 length is 15 residues. The CDR3: CASSLLTGAWGEQFF. The CDR3 DNA reads as TGTGCCAGCAGTTTATTGACAGGGGCCTGGGGTGAGCAGTTCTTC.

This sequence joins TRBV5-1 and TRBJ2-7; the match to TRBD1 covers 7 bases. Unmatched junction bases numbered 6, after V lost 3 bases and J lost 0 bases. This CDR3 comprises 15 residues. CDR1 and CDR2 from the germline V gene are SGHRS and YFSETQ. CDR3 in amino acids: CASSSGQVSSYEQYF. CDR3 coding DNA: TGCGCCAGCAGCTCCGGACAGGTTAGCTCCTACGAGCAGTACTTC.

The rearrangement uses TRBV28 and TRBJ1-2, with 10 bases aligning to TRBD1. Per the germline V gene, CDR1 is MDHEN and CDR2 is SYDVKM. V shed 4 bases and J 8 bases; nucleotides not matched to a gene: 13. This CDR3 has 16 residues. CDR3 in DNA: TGTGCCAGCAGTTCAAATACCGGGACAGGGGCTATGGGCTACACCTTC. This encodes CASSSNTGTGAMGYTF.

On this clone: The sample carries other DNA sequences with the same CDR3. The chain carries TRBV18 and TRBJ1-1, with D maybe TRBD1 (5 bases). The CDR3 length is 14 residues. Germline lookup yields CDR1 KGHSH and CDR2 LQKENI. The ends were cut back, 2 bases at V and 1 base at J, with 8 bases in the middle. This chain's CDR3 is CASSPAGGNTEAFF. The CDR3 DNA sequence: TGTGCCAGCTCACCAGCCGGGGGGAACACTGAAGCTTTCTTT.

This clone was seen a single time. V gene TRBV19 combines with J gene TRBJ1-5; 9 nucleotides agree with TRBD1. Germline V CDR1 and CDR2: LNHDA, SQIVND (reference sequence). The CDR3 is made up of 15 amino acids. V shed 1 base and J 4 bases; nucleotides not matched to a gene: 2. The CDR3 DNA reads as TGTGCCAGTAGTATAGTGACAGGGGGAAATCAGCCCCAGCATTTT. Translating gives CASSIVTGGNQPQHF.

V usage is TRBV27 and J usage is TRBJ1-2; no reliable D call. Trimming stripped 4 bases from V and 7 bases from J, with 13 bases between. Germline CDR1 MNHEY, CDR2 SMNVEV (reference sequence). CDR3 length: 13 residues. DNA of the CDR3: TGTGCCAGCAGTTATACAGAGCTTGGTGGCTACACCTTC. It translates to CASSYTELGGYTF.

The V gene is TRBV19, the J gene TRBJ1-6; 8 bases are a match to TRBD1. Germline loops: CDR1 LNHDA, CDR2 SQIVND (reference sequence). The V segment lost 4 bases and the J segment 7 bases; nucleotides outside the gene matches: 3. The CDR3 extends over 14 amino acids. The CDR3: CASSRDRSNSPLHF. DNA for the CDR3: TGTGCCAGTAGTAGGGACAGGAGCAATTCACCCCTCCACTTT.

The chain couples TRBV21-1 to TRBJ2-1; the table's TRBD2 call for D was not verified on the DNA. TRBV21-1 is a pseudogene. The length of the CDR3 is 16 residues. The CDR3 protein is CASSAGFPCGYNEQFF. CDR3 DNA sequence: TGTGCCAGCAGCGCGGGGTTCCCGTGTGGCTACAATGAGCAGTTCTTC.

The rearrangement joins TRBV6-1 to TRBJ2-1; the D is unclear. The germline V gene encodes CDR1 MNHNS and CDR2 SASEGT. Trimming took 1 base from V and 4 from J, leaving 8 bases between them. The CDR3 runs 14 residues. CDR3 DNA: TGTGCCAGCAGTGAAGTCACAGATTACAATGAGCAGTTCTTC. Its protein is CASSEVTDYNEQFF.

CDR3 protein: CASSYRGQGADQPQHF. Written as DNA, the CDR3 is TGTGCCAGCAGCTATAGGGGACAGGGGGCGGATCAGCCCCAGCATTTT. V and J are TRBV6-2 or TRBV6-3 and TRBJ1-5, with 12 nucleotides matching TRBD1. The CDR3 consists of 16 residues. Germline lookup yields CDR1 MNHEY and CDR2 SVGEGT. The V and J ends lost 6 bases and 5 bases, in that order; junction bases with no gene match: 8.

The chain joins TRBV5-1 to TRBJ2-5; weak D call: TRBD1 (6 bases). Germline lookup yields CDR1 SGHRS and CDR2 YFSETQ. This CDR3 is built from 15 residues. V lost 3 bases and J lost 4, with 16 bases in between. The CDR3: CASSSGDIQGETQYF. The CDR3 region has the DNA TGCGCCAGCAGCTCCGGGGACATCCAAGGAGAGACCCAGTACTTC.

This rearrangement joins TRBV4-3 to TRBJ2-2; 11 bases are shared with TRBD2. Trimming took 3 bases from V and 2 from J; bases not matched to a gene: 5. Germline V gene sequence: CDR1 LGHNA, CDR2 YSLEER. This CDR3 has 17 amino acids. CDR3 in DNA: TGCGCCAGCAGCCATCCTAGCGGGGGGCCAAACACCGGGGAGCTGTTTTTT. Translating it yields CASSHPSGGPNTGELFF.

The genes are TRBV6-5 and TRBJ2-5; D might be TRBD2 (6 bases). From germline, CDR1 is MNHEY and CDR2 SVGAGI. Trimming stripped 6 bases from V and 5 bases from J, with 13 bases between. The CDR3 sequence is 13 residues long. CDR3 nucleotides: TGTGCCAGCAGCCTCCTAGGGAGGGAGACCCAGTACTTC. It is translated as CASSLLGRETQYF.

Points on this clone: Distinct nucleotide sequences in the sample also encode this CDR3. The J gene is TRBJ2-7, the V gene TRBV11-2, with D tentatively TRBD2 (5 bases). Germline CDR1 SGHAT, CDR2 FQNNGV. Trimming shortened V by 5 bases and J by 7 bases, and 21 bases separated the two germline ends. CDR3 length equals 15 residues. The CDR3 region is CASSIGLSSNSEQYF. CDR3 coding DNA: TGTGCCAGCAGCATTGGACTCTCTAGTAATTCGGAGCAGTACTTC.

This clone came up once. V gene TRBV15 combines with J gene TRBJ2-2, with 7 bases matching TRBD1. CDR1 LNHNV and CDR2 YYDKDF come from the germline V gene (reference sequence). Trimming cost V 3 bases and J 2 bases; bases outside gene matches: 3. This CDR3 is built from 15 residues. In DNA, the CDR3 is TGTGCCACCAGCAGTCGACAGGGTAACACCGGGGAGCTGTTTTTT. Residues: CATSSRQGNTGELFF. The variable domain in full, completed from reference TRBV15 and TRBJ2-2, reads DAMVIQNPRYQVTQFGKPVTLSCSQTLNHNVMYWYQQKSSQAPKLLFHYYDKDFNNEADTPDNFQSRRPNTSFCFLDIRSPGLGDTAMYLCATSSRQGNTGELFFGEGSRLTVL.

The chain joins TRBV7-8 to TRBJ2-7; 10 bases line up with TRBD1. The CDR3 spans 16 residues. Germline CDR1 reads SGHVS; CDR2 reads FQNEAQ. V lost 5 bases and J lost 5; bases outside the gene matches: 12. CDR3 region: CASSAHQDRGDHEQYF. The CDR3 DNA sequence: TGTGCCAGCAGCGCTCACCAGGACAGGGGGGACCACGAGCAGTACTTC.

The gene calls are TRBV7-9 and TRBJ1-1; 9 bases line up with TRBD1. This CDR3 comprises 15 residues. Germline CDR1 reads SEHNR; CDR2 reads FQNEAQ (reference sequence). After removal of 5 bases from V and 5 bases from J, the junction contained 9 bases not matched to a gene. The CDR3 protein is CASSRGQGPWTEAFF. CDR3 bases: TGTGCCAGCAGCAGGGGACAGGGACCGTGGACTGAAGCTTTCTTT.

V and J are TRBV29-1 and TRBJ2-7, with D unclear. CDR1 is SQVTM and CDR2 is ANQGSEA in the germline V gene. V lost 4 bases and J 3 bases, leaving 7 bases between the germline ends. The CDR3 is made up of 11 amino acids. CDR3: CSVGQVYEQYF. DNA of the CDR3: TGCAGCGTTGGGCAGGTCTACGAGCAGTACTTC.

V usage is TRBV28 and J usage is TRBJ2-7; 12 nucleotides align to TRBD2. After removal of 5 bases from V and 4 bases from J, the junction contained 12 bases not matched to a gene. Germline loops: CDR1 MDHEN, CDR2 SYDVKM. This CDR3 is built from 17 residues. The CDR3 nucleotides read TGTGCCAGCAGTCCCGGGACTAGCGGGTTTCTACGGTACGAGCAGTACTTC. Translated: CASSPGTSGFLRYEQYF.

This chain connects TRBV28 to TRBJ1-1; 7 nucleotides line up with TRBD1. The length of the CDR3 is 15 residues. Looked up from germline, CDR1 is MDHEN and CDR2 is SYDVKM. The J segment lost 0 bases and the V segment lost 2 bases, leaving 3 bases of the junction unmatched. The CDR3 region has the DNA TGTGCCAGCAGTTTAACCGGGACAGTGAACACTGAAGCTTTCTTT. This translates into CASSLTGTVNTEAFF.